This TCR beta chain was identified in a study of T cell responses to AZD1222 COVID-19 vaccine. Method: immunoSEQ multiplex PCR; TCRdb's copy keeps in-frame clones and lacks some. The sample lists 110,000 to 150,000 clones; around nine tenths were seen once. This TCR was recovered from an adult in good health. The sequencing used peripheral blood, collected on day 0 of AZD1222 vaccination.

This chain's CDR3 is CASSQETSMGYTF. CDR3 nucleotide sequence: TGCGCCAGCAGCCAAGAGACCTCTATGGGCTACACCTTC. The rearrangement joins TRBV4-1 to TRBJ1-2; D not resolved. From germline, CDR1 is MGHRA and CDR2 YSYEKL. V lost 0 bases and J lost 8, with 10 bases in between. This CDR3 is 13 amino acids long.